Shown below are 25 T cell receptor beta chains from a single sample sequenced in a study of blood T cell repertoires in COVID-19. Method: immunoSEQ multiplex PCR; TCRdb's copy keeps in-frame clones and lacks some. The table includes tens of thousands of clones, 60% to 75% detected once. Sequenced sample: peripheral blood. These receptors were collected from a woman in her 70s with acute or convalescent COVID-19.

The V call is TRBV5-6, the J call TRBJ2-2; 8 nucleotides align to TRBD2. The J segment lost 5 bases and the V segment lost 4 bases, leaving 7 bases of the junction unmatched. Germline V CDR1 and CDR2: SGHDT, YYEEEE. This CDR3 comprises 15 residues. CDR3 DNA sequence: TGTGCCAGCAGCCCCGGGGGGGGGCTTACCGGGGAGCTGTTTTTT. Translated, it gives CASSPGGGLTGELFF.

The V gene is TRBV5-6, the J gene TRBJ2-3; tentatively, D is TRBD1 (6 bases). The V gene lost 0 bases and the J gene lost 1 base, with 9 bases spanning the gap. CDR3 length: 15 amino acids. Germline CDR1 is SGHDT and CDR2 is YYEEEE. The CDR3, as DNA: TGTGCCAGCAGCTTGGGGACAGTCGGCACAGATACGCAGTATTTT. Translation gives CASSLGTVGTDTQYF.

The rearrangement uses TRBV3-1 (or the pseudogene TRBV3-2) and TRBJ2-1, with D maybe TRBD2 (6 bases). The ends were cut back, 2 bases at V and 10 bases at J, with 27 bases in the middle. This CDR3 is 18 amino acids long. Looked up from germline, CDR1 is LGHDT and CDR2 is YNNKEL (reference sequence). The CDR3 DNA is TGTGCCAGCAGCCAACGGGAAGCGGGTGTGGGCCGGGTATTGGAGCAGTTCTTC. Its protein is CASSQREAGVGRVLEQFF.

The chain uses TRBV3-1 (or the pseudogene TRBV3-2) and TRBJ1-6; D may be TRBD1 (5 bases). Germline V gene data show CDR1 as LGHDT and CDR2 as YNNKEL (reference sequence). Trimming removed 4 bases at V and 5 bases at J, with 9 bases between. The CDR3 loop spans 14 amino acids. The CDR3 loop reads CASSLGGNNSPLHF. The CDR3 DNA is TGTGCCAGCAGCCTGGGGGGGAATAATTCACCCCTCCACTTT.

The chain is built from TRBV2 and TRBJ1-2, with a possible D match to TRBD1 (6 bases). V lost 5 bases to trimming and J lost 2 bases, with 12 bases between them. Germline lookup yields CDR1 SNHLY and CDR2 FYNNEI. This CDR3 region has 14 residues. The CDR3 here is CASSPQGGNYGYTF. CDR3 in DNA: TGTGCCAGCAGTCCACAGGGTGGAAACTATGGCTACACCTTC.

The gene calls are TRBV6-6 and TRBJ1-3; D is ambiguous. The CDR3 runs 16 residues. CDR1 is MNHNY and CDR2 is SVGAGI in the germline V gene (reference sequence). V was shortened by 6 bases and J by 0 bases, with 15 bases between the two germline ends. The CDR3 nucleotides are TGTGCCAGCAGCCGGGTCGCTCAAAGCTCTGGAAACACCATATATTTT. It translates to CASSRVAQSSGNTIYF.

The chain joins TRBV6-5 to TRBJ1-3; D may be TRBD1 (6 bases). V gave up 2 bases and J gave up 0 bases, with 11 bases separating them. Germline V gene sequence: CDR1 MNHEY, CDR2 SVGAGI. The CDR3 runs to 16 residues. The CDR3 sequence is CASSYHPGVSGNTIYF. Written as DNA, the CDR3 is TGTGCCAGCAGTTACCACCCAGGGGTCTCTGGAAACACCATATATTTT.

The chain has TRBV29-1 and TRBJ2-3; no clear D. The CDR3 is 15 residues long. Trimming stripped 5 bases from V and 1 base from J, with 16 bases between. Germline assignment: CDR1 SQVTM and CDR2 ANQGSEA. The CDR3 region is CSVKFPSAGTDTQYF. Written as DNA, the CDR3 is TGCAGCGTTAAATTTCCCTCGGCGGGCACAGATACGCAGTATTTT.

This clone has just a few counts. The chain joins TRBV18 to TRBJ2-2; 7 bases are a match to TRBD1. The CDR3 consists of 16 residues. CDR1 is KGHSH and CDR2 is LQKENI in the germline V gene. Trimming took 6 bases from V and 3 from J; bases not matched to a gene: 10. CDR3: CASSQYRDRDTGELFF. For the CDR3, the DNA is TGTGCCAGCTCTCAATACCGGGACAGAGACACCGGGGAGCTGTTTTTT. The whole variable domain, remainder taken from reference TRBV18 and TRBJ2-2, is NAGVMQNPRHLVRRRGQEARLRCSPMKGHSHVYWYRQLPEEGLKFMVYLQKENIIDESGMPKERFSAEFPKEGPSILRIQQVVRGDSAAYFCASSQYRDRDTGELFFGEGSRLTVL.

The V call is TRBV28, the J call TRBJ1-5, with 7 bases aligning to TRBD1. CDR3 size: 14 residues. V shed 5 bases, J shed 1 base, and the junction held 2 bases outside the gene matches. The germline V gene has CDR1 MDHEN and CDR2 SYDVKM. This chain's CDR3 is CASSPGGSNQPQHF. In DNA, the CDR3 is TGTGCCAGCAGTCCAGGGGGGAGCAATCAGCCCCAGCATTTT.

The chain employs TRBV2 and TRBJ1-1; no firm D call. Germline V gene lookup returns CDR1 SNHLY and CDR2 FYNNEI. The V and J ends lost 1 base and 5 bases respectively, with 14 bases between them. The CDR3 runs to 15 residues. CDR3 DNA sequence: TGTGCCAGCAGTGAAGGGTGGGCTCGGGAAACTGAAGCTTTCTTT. Protein product: CASSEGWARETEAFF.

The V gene is TRBV9, the J gene TRBJ2-5; weak D call: TRBD2 (6 bases). This CDR3 is built from 14 residues. V lost 4 bases and J lost 4, with 14 bases in between. The germline gives CDR1 SGDLS, CDR2 YYNGEE. The DNA for the CDR3 is TGTGCCAGCAGCTCCCAATCGGGAGCAGAGACCCAGTACTTC. Its translation is CASSSQSGAETQYF.

This clone was seen a handful of times. This sequence joins TRBV27 and TRBJ2-7; D is unresolved. This CDR3 is built from 12 residues. V lost 6 bases and J lost 3, with 9 bases in between. Germline V CDR1 and CDR2: MNHEY, SMNVEV (reference sequence). The CDR3 region has the DNA TGTGCCAGCAGCCCTAACCACTACGAGCAGTACTTC. This gives the protein CASSPNHYEQYF.

This clone was recorded once. DNA of the CDR3: TGTGCCAGCAGTGTAGCGGGAGGGCCCTACAATGAGCAGTTCTTC. Translation: CASSVAGGPYNEQFF. This chain connects TRBV27 to TRBJ2-1; TRBD2 matches at 11 bases. CDR1 and CDR2 from the germline V gene are MNHEY and SMNVEV (reference sequence). The CDR3 runs to 15 residues. V lost 5 bases, J lost 2 bases, and 2 bases stayed unmatched.

This clone appeared once. The V gene is TRBV5-4, the J gene TRBJ1-4; 9 nucleotides align to TRBD1. The CDR3 contains 15 residues. With 3 bases clipped from V and 7 bases from J, the junction kept 7 bases outside the gene matches. Germline assignment: CDR1 SGHNT and CDR2 YYREEE (reference sequence). Written as DNA, the CDR3 is TGTGCCAGCAGCTCTAGGGACAGGGAGGGTGAAAAACTGTTTTTT. Amino acids: CASSSRDREGEKLFF. The full variable domain, with the rest looked up from reference TRBV5-4 and TRBJ1-4, is ETGVTQSPTHLIKTRGQQVTLRCSSQSGHNTVSWYQQALGQGPQFIFQYYREEENGRGNFPPRFSGLQFPNYSSELNVNALELDDSALYLCASSSRDREGEKLFFGSGTQLSVL.

This clone occurred a few times. The rearrangement uses TRBV4-2 and TRBJ1-3; 8 nucleotides line up with TRBD1. CDR3 size: 16 residues. Germline V gives CDR1 LGHNA, CDR2 YNFKEQ. Trimming at V came to 1 base and at J to 2 bases, leaving 4 bases not matched to a gene. In nucleotides, the CDR3 is TGTGCCAGCAGCCAAGGGACAGGGCAAACTGGAAACACCATATATTTT. This sequence encodes CASSQGTGQTGNTIYF.

This chain joins TRBV14 and TRBJ2-1, with TRBD1 matching over 11 bases. The V gene end was trimmed by 1 base and the J gene end by 8 bases; junction bases not matched to a gene: 4. The CDR3 is 15 amino acids. CDR1 is SGHDN and CDR2 is FVKESK in the germline V gene. CDR3 sequence: CASSQGTGGWHEQFF. The CDR3 coding sequence is TGTGCCAGCAGCCAAGGGACAGGGGGCTGGCATGAGCAGTTCTTC.

V usage is TRBV11-2 and J usage is TRBJ2-5; weak D call: TRBD2 (7 bases). V lost 0 bases and J 5 bases, leaving 13 bases between the germline ends. Germline V lookup: CDR1 SGHAT, CDR2 FQNNGV. The CDR3 covers 15 residues. CDR3 in DNA: TGTGCCAGCAGCTTAGATCCGGGGGGCAGGGAGACCCAGTACTTC. It is translated as CASSLDPGGRETQYF.

The chain couples TRBV29-1 to TRBJ2-7; D remains ambiguous. V dropped 5 bases and J dropped 0 bases, with 8 bases sitting between them. CDR3 size: 12 residues. Germline V lookup: CDR1 SQVTM, CDR2 ANQGSEA. CDR3 residues: CSVTSSSYEQYF. DNA of the CDR3: TGCAGCGTTACGTCCAGCTCCTACGAGCAGTACTTC.

This chain joins TRBV5-1 and TRBJ1-1; 8 positions agree with TRBD1. Per the germline V gene, CDR1 is SGHRS and CDR2 is YFSETQ. The V and J ends lost 1 base and 2 bases, in that order; junction bases with no gene match: 1. The CDR3 loop spans 14 amino acids. CDR3 DNA sequence: TGCGCCAGCAGCTTGACAGGGGGAAACACTGAAGCTTTCTTT. Protein sequence: CASSLTGGNTEAFF.

This chain connects TRBV7-2 to TRBJ2-1, with 8 nucleotides matching TRBD2. This CDR3 region has 16 residues. CDR1 is SGHTA, CDR2 FQGNSA, per germline. The J segment lost 2 bases and the V segment lost 2 bases, leaving 5 bases of the junction unmatched. The CDR3 DNA reads TGTGCCAGCAGCTTATCGGGCGGGAGGACCTACAATGAGCAGTTCTTC. It specifies CASSLSGGRTYNEQFF.

The rearrangement joins TRBV19 to TRBJ1-1; 7 bases fit TRBD1. Germline V lookup: CDR1 LNHDA, CDR2 SQIVND (reference sequence). The V and J ends lost 7 bases and 7 bases, in that order; junction bases with no gene match: 15. The CDR3 has 15 residues. The CDR3 sequence: CASTLETGRSGEAFF. The CDR3 DNA reads as TGTGCCAGTACCCTGGAGACAGGGCGATCGGGTGAAGCTTTCTTT.

CDR3 DNA: TGTGCCACCAGCAGAGACCGGGACAGGGGATATAGCAATCAGCCCCAGCATTTT. Its protein is CATSRDRDRGYSNQPQHF. This sequence joins TRBV15 and TRBJ1-5; 10 bases are a match to TRBD1. The J segment lost 0 bases and the V segment lost 0 bases, leaving 5 bases of the junction unmatched. CDR1 is LNHNV, CDR2 YYDKDF, per germline (reference sequence). CDR3 size: 18 residues.

This chain joins TRBV18 and TRBJ1-2, with 7 bases identical to TRBD1. Germline V lookup: CDR1 KGHSH, CDR2 LQKENI. The CDR3 sequence is 15 residues long. The V gene end was trimmed by 1 base and the J gene end by 3 bases; junction bases not matched to a gene: 5. DNA of the CDR3: TGTGCCAGCTCACCACGATCCGGGACAGACTATGGCTACACCTTC. Protein sequence: CASSPRSGTDYGYTF.

The CDR3: CASRFNDRENIQYF. The CDR3 region has the DNA TGTGCCAGCAGATTTAATGACAGGGAAAACATTCAGTACTTC. The chain carries TRBV7-9 and TRBJ2-4, with 7 bases matching TRBD1. The CDR3 sequence is 14 residues long. With 6 bases clipped from V and 5 bases from J, the junction kept 7 bases outside the gene matches. Germline assignment: CDR1 SEHNR and CDR2 FQNEAQ (reference sequence). The complete variable domain, with remaining parts taken from reference TRBV7-9 and TRBJ2-4, reads DTGVSQNPRHKITKRGQNVTFRCDPISEHNRLYWYRQTLGQGPEFLTYFQNEAQLEKSRLLSDRFSAERPKGSFSTLEIQRTEQGDSAMYLCASRFNDRENIQYFGAGTRLSVL.